This T cell receptor beta chain was sequenced for a study of Ad26.COV2.S vaccination and SARS-CoV-2 variants. About the research overall: In the study, Ad26.COV2.S was injected intramuscularly once, or twice 56 days apart.

The table came from immunoSEQ multiplex PCR; TCRdb's copy has only in-frame clones and leaves some out. The table has about 680,000 clones, roughly 90% seen once. Deletions cut 5 bases from V and 4 bases from J, with 21 bases between. CDR1 is SGHAT, CDR2 FQNNGV, per germline. There are 18 residues in the CDR3. Treatment of the sample: roughly 20 received Ad26.COV2.S at low or high dose, single or two shots; roughly 5 received placebo; per-sample allocation not given. The samples were gathered on day 63 after the first injection of vaccine or placebo. This clonotype was sampled from a person between 18 and 65 years old who received the Ad26.COV2.S COVID-19 vaccine or a placebo. Here the sequenced sample was peripheral blood, taken in a trial of Ad26.COV2.S vaccine versus placebo. The chain carries TRBV11-2 and TRBJ1-6; D is ambiguous. The CDR3 protein is CASSRPGIGGIYNSPLHF. CDR3 DNA sequence: TGTGCCAGCAGCCGCCCGGGGATAGGCGGAATATATAATTCACCCCTCCACTTT.